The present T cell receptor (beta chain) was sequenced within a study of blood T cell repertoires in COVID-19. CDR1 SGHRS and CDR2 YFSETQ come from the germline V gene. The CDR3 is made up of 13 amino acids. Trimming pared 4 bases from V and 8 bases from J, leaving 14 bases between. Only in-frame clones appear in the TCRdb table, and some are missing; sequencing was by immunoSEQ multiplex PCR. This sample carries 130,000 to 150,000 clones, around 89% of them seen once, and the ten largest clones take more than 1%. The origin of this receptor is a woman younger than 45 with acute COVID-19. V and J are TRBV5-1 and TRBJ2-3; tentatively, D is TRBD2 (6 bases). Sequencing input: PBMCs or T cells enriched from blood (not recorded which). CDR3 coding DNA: TGCGCCAGCAGCCCGGAGGGCGTGGGTACGCAGTATTTT. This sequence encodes CASSPEGVGTQYF. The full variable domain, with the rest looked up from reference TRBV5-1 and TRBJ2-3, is KAGVTQTPRYLIKTRGQQVTLSCSPISGHRSVSWYQQTPGQGLQFLFEYFSETQRNKGNFPGRFSGRQFSNSRSEMNVSTLELGDSALYLCASSPEGVGTQYFGPGTRLTVL.